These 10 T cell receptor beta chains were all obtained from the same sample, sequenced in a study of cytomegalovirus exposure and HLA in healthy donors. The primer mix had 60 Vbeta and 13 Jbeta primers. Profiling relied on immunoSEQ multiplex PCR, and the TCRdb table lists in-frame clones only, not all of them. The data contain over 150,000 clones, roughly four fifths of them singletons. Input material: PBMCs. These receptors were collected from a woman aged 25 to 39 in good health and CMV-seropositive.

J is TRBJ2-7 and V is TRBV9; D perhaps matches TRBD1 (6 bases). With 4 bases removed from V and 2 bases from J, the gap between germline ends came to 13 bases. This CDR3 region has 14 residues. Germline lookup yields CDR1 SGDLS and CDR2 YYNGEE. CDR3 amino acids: CASSSGHIPYEQYF. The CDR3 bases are TGTGCCAGCAGCTCGGGACATATTCCCTACGAGCAGTACTTC.

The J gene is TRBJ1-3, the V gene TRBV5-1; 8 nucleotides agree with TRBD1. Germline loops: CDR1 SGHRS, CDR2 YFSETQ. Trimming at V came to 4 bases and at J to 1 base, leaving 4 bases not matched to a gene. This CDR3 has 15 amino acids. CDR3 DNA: TGCGCCAGCAGCCCGACAGGGGTATCTGGAAACACCATATATTTT. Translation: CASSPTGVSGNTIYF.

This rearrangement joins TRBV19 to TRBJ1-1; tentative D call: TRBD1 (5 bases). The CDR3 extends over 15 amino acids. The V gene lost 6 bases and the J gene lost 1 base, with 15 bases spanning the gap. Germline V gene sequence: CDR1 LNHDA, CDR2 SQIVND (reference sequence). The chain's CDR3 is CASSPGGTANTEAFF. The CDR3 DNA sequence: TGTGCCAGTAGCCCCGGGGGAACTGCGAACACTGAAGCTTTCTTT.

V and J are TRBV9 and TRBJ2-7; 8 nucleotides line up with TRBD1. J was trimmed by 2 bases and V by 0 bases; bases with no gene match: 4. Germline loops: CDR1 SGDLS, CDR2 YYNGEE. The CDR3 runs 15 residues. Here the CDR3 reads CASSVGGTGTYEQYF. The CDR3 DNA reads TGTGCCAGCAGCGTAGGAGGGACAGGTACCTACGAGCAGTACTTC. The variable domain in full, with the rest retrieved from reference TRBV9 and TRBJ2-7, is DSGVTQTPKHLITATGQRVTLRCSPRSGDLSVYWYQQSLDQGLQFLIQYYNGEERAKGNILERFSAQQFPDLHSELNLSSLELGDSALYFCASSVGGTGTYEQYFGPGTRLTVT.

CDR3 sequence: CASTEGRREQFF. The CDR3 bases are TGTGCCAGCACCGAGGGAAGAAGAGAGCAGTTCTTC. The J gene is TRBJ2-1, the V gene TRBV6-6; D possibly corresponds to TRBD2 (5 bases). The CDR3 runs to 12 residues. Germline CDR1 and CDR2: MNHNY and SVGAGI (reference sequence). Trimming took 7 bases from V and 10 from J, leaving 14 bases between them.

CDR3 sequence: CASSSPSGTSGYGEQFF. The CDR3 DNA is TGTGCCAGCAGTTCCCCCTCCGGGACTAGCGGGTACGGTGAGCAGTTCTTC. V and J are TRBV27 and TRBJ2-1; TRBD2 agrees at 12 bases. In germline, CDR1 is MNHEY, CDR2 SMNVEV (reference sequence). The CDR3 consists of 17 residues. V was pared by 4 bases and J by 9 bases, with 13 bases of the junction left unmatched.

The CDR3 coding sequence is TGTGCCAGCAGTGTGGAGGACAGCTATGGCTACACCTTC. This encodes CASSVEDSYGYTF. This sequence joins TRBV2 and TRBJ1-2; TRBD1 might be the D (6 bases). This CDR3 is built from 13 residues. Germline-derived CDR1 and CDR2 are SNHLY and FYNNEI. V lost 4 bases and J lost 4, with 10 bases in between.

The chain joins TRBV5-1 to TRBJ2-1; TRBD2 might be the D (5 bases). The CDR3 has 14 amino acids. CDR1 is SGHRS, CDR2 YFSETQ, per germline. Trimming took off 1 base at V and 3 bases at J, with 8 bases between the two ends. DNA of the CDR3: TGCGCCAGCAGCTTGAGTCGGGACTACAATGAGCAGTTCTTC. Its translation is CASSLSRDYNEQFF. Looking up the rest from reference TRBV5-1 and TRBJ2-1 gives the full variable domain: KAGVTQTPRYLIKTRGQQVTLSCSPISGHRSVSWYQQTPGQGLQFLFEYFSETQRNKGNFPGRFSGRQFSNSRSEMNVSTLELGDSALYLCASSLSRDYNEQFFGPGTRLTVL.

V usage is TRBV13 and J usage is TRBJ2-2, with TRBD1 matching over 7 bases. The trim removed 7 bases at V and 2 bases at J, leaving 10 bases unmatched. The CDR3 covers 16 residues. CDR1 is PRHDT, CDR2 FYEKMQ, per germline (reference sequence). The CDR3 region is CASTTVRQGNTGELFF. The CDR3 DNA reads TGTGCCAGCACCACCGTACGACAGGGTAACACCGGGGAGCTGTTTTTT.

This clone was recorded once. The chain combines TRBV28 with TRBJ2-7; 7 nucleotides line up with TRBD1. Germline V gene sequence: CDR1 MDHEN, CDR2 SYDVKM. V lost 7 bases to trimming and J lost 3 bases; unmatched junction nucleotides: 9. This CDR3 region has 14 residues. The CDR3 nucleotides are TGTGCCAGCACCCCCCGGACAGGACGCTACGAGCAGTACTTC. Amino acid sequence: CASTPRTGRYEQYF.